The table lists the clone carrying this T cell receptor (beta chain) with many counts. As yet, its antigen is unknown. The CDR3 contains 13 residues. From germline, CDR1 is SGHTA and CDR2 FQGNSA. With 6 bases removed from V and 1 base from J, the gap between germline ends came to 10 bases. The data are from a study of T-cell reconstitution after alpha-beta-depleted transplantation in children. General study findings and limits: Some patients showed high day-60 TCRbeta diversity, which derived from surviving recipient T cells and thymic progenitors. One year post-transplant, T-cell counts and diversity were largely derived from T cells produced anew.

Unique molecular identifiers were built into the TCRbeta library. TCRdb reprocessed the PCR reads via MiXCR and lists one record per CDR3 protein. The sample carries 450,000 to 600,000 distinct CDR3 sequences, over 10% recorded once. The material was PBMCs, mostly from graft donor cells, obtained 360 days after TCRalphabeta/CD19-depleted stem cell transplant. V and J are TRBV7-2 and TRBJ2-7; no reliable D call. The receptor's source is a male patient younger than 18 who had a stem cell transplant for acute myeloid leukemia, so the T cells may come from the graft donor. The CDR3 is CASSFGQSYEQYF. For the CDR3, the DNA is TGTGCCAGCAGTTTCGGGCAGTCCTACGAGCAGTACTTC.